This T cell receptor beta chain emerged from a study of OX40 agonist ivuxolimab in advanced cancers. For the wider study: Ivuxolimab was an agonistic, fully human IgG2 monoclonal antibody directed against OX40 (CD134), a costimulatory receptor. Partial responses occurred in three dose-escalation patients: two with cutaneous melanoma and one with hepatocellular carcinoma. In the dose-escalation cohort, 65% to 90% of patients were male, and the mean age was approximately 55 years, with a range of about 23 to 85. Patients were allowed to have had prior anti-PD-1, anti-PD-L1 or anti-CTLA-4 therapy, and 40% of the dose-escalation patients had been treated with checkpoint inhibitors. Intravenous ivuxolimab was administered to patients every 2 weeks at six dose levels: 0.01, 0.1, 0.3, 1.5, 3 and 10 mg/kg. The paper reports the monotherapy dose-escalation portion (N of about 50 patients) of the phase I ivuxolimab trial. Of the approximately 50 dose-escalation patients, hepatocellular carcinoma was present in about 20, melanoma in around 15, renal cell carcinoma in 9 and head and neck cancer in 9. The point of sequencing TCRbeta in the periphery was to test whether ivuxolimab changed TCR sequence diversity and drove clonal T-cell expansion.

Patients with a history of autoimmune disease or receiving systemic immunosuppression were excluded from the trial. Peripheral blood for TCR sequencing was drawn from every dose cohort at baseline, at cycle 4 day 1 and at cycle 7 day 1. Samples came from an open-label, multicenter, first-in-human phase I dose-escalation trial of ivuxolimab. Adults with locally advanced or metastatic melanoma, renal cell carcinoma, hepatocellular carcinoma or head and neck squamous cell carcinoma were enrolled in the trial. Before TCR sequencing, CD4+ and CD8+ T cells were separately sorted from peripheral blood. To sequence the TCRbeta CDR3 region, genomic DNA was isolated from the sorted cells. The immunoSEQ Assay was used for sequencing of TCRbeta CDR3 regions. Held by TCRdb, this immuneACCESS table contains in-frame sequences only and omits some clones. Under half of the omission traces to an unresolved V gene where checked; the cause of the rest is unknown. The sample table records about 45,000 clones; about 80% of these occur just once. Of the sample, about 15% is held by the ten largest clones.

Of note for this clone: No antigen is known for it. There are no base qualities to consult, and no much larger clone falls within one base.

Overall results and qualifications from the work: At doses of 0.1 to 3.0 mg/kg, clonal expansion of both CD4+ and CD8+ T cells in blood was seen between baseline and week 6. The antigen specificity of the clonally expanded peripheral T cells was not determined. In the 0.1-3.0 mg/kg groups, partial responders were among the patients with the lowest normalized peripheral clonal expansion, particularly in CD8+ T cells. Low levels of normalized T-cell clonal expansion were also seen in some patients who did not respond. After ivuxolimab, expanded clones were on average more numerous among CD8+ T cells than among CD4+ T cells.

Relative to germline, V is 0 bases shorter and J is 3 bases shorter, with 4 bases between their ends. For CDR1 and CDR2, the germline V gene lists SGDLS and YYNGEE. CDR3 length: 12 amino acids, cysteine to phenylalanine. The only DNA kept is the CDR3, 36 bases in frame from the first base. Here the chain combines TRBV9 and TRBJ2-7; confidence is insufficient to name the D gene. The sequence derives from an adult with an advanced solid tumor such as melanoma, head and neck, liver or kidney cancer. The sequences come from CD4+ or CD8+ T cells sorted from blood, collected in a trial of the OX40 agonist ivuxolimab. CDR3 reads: CASSVVSYEQYF. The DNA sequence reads TGTGCCAGCAGCGTAGTTAGCTACGAGCAGTACTTC.